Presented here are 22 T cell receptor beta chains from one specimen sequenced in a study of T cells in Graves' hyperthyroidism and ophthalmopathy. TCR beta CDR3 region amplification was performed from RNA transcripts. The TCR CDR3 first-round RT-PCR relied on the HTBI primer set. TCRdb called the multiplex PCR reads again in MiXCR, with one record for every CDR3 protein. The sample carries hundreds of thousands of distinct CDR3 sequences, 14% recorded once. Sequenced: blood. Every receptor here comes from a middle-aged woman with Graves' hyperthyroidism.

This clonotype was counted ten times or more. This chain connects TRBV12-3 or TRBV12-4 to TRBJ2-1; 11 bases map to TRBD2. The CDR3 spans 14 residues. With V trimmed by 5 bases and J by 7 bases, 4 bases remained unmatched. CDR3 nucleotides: TGTGCCAGCAGTATTCTAGCGGGAGGTAATGAGCAGTTCTTC. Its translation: CASSILAGGNEQFF.

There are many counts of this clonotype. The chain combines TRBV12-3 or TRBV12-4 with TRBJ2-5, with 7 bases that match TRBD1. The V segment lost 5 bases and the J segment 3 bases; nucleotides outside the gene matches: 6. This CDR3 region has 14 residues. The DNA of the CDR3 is TGTGCCAGCAGTCCTGGGACAGACAAAGAGACCCAGTACTTC. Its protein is CASSPGTDKETQYF.

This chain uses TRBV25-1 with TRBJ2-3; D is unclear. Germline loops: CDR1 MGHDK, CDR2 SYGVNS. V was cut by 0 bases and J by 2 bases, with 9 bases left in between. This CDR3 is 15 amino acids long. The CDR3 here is CASSEYTMSTDTQYF. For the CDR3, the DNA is TGTGCCAGCAGTGAATATACAATGTCCACAGATACGCAGTATTTT.

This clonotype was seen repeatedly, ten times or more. The CDR3 sequence: CATSRGRQNTGELFF. CDR3 sequence (DNA): TGTGCCACCAGCAGAGGACGGCAGAACACCGGGGAGCTGTTTTTT. The genes are TRBV15 and TRBJ2-2; no reliable D call. In germline, CDR1 is LNHNV, CDR2 YYDKDF (reference sequence). The length of the CDR3 is 15 residues. V was cut by 1 base and J by 1 base, with 7 bases left in between.

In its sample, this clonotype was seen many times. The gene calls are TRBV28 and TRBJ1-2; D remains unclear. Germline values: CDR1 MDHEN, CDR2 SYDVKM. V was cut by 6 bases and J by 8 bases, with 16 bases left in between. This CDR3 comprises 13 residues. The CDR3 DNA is TGTGCCAGCAGGGTCTCGGGTTCAAGAGGCTACACCTTC. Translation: CASRVSGSRGYTF.

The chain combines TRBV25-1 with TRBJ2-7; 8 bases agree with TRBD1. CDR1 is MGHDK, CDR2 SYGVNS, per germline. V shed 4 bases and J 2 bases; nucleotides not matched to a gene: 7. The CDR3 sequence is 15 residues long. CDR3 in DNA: TGTGCCAGCAGTGGGGCGGACAGGGCCCCCTACGAGCAGTACTTC. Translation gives CASSGADRAPYEQYF.

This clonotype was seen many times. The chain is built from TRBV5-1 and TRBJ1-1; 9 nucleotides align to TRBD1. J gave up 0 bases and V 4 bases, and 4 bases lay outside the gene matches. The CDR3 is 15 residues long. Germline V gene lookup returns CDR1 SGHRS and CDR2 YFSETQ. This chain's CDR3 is CASSPRTGVNTEAFF. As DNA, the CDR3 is TGCGCCAGCAGCCCAAGGACAGGGGTGAACACTGAAGCTTTCTTT.

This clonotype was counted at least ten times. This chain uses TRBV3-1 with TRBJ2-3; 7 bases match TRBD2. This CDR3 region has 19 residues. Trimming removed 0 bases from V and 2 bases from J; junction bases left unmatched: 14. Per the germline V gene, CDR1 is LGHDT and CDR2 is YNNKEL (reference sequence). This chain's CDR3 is CASSQDLHGRESPTDTQYF. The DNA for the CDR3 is TGTGCCAGCAGCCAAGATCTCCACGGGCGGGAGAGTCCCACAGATACGCAGTATTTT.

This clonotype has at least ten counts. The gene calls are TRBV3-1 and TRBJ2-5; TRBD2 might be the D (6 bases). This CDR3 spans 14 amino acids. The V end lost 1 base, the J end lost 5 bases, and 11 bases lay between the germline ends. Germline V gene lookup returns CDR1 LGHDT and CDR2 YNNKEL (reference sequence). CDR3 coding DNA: TGTGCCAGCAGCCAAGTGGTAGGAGGGGAGACCCAGTACTTC. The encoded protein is CASSQVVGGETQYF.

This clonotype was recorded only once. CDR3 bases: TGTGCCAGCAGTTCCGATTTCGACAGGGCGACCTATGGCTACACCTTC. As protein: CASSSDFDRATYGYTF. This chain links TRBV28 with TRBJ1-2; 7 positions match TRBD1. Germline V gives CDR1 MDHEN, CDR2 SYDVKM. The junction had 12 bases not matched to a gene; V was cut back by 4 bases and J by 4 bases. There are 16 residues in the CDR3.

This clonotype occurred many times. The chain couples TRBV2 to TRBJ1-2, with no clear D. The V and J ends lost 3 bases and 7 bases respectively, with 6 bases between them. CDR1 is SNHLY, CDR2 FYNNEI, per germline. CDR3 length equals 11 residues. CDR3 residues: CASSEESGYTF. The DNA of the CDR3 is TGTGCCAGCAGTGAGGAGAGTGGCTACACCTTC.

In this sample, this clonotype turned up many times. The CDR3: CASSGSGRSYNEQFF. The CDR3 coding sequence is TGTGCCAGCAGCGGAAGCGGGAGGTCCTACAATGAGCAGTTCTTC. The chain couples TRBV9 to TRBJ2-1; TRBD2 matches 9 bases. This CDR3 contains 15 residues. The germline gives CDR1 SGDLS, CDR2 YYNGEE. V lost 3 bases and J lost 1; bases outside the gene matches: 2.

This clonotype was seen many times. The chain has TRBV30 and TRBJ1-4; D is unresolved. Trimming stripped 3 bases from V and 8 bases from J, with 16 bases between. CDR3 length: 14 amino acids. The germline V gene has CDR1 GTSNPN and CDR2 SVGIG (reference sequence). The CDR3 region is CAWSINFGREKLFF. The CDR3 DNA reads TGTGCCTGGAGCATTAACTTCGGGCGAGAAAAACTGTTTTTT.

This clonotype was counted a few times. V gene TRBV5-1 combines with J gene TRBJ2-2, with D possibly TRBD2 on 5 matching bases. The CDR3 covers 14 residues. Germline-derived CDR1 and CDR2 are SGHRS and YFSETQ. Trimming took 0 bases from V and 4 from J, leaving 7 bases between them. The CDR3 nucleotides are TGCGCCAGCAGCTTGGCTAGCCTCACCGGGGAGCTGTTTTTT. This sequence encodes CASSLASLTGELFF.

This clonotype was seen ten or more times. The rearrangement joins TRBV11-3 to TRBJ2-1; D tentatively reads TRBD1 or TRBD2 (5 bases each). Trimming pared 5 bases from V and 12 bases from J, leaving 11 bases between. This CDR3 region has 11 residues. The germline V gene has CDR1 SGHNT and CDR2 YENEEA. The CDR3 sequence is CASSATGTQFF. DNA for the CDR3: TGTGCCAGCAGCGCCACCGGGACGCAGTTCTTC.

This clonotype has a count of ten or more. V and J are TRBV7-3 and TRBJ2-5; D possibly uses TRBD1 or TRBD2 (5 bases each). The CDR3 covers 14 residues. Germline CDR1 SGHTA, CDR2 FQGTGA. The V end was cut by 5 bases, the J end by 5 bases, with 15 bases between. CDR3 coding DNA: TGTGCCAGCAGCCCCGGACGAGGGGCGGAGACCCAGTACTTC. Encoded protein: CASSPGRGAETQYF.

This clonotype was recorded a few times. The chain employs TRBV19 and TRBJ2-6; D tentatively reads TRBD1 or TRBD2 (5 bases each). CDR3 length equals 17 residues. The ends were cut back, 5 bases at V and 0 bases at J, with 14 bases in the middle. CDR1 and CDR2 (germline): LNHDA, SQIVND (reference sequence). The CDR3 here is CASSPGTVLSGANVLTF. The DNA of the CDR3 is TGTGCCAGTAGTCCAGGGACCGTTCTCTCTGGGGCCAACGTCCTGACTTTC.

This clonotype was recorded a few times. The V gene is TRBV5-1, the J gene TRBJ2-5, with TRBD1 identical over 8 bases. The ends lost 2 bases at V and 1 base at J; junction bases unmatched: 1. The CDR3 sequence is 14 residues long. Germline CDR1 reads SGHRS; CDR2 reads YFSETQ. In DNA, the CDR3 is TGCGCCAGCAGCTTCAGGGGGCCCCAAGAGACCCAGTACTTC. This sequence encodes CASSFRGPQETQYF.

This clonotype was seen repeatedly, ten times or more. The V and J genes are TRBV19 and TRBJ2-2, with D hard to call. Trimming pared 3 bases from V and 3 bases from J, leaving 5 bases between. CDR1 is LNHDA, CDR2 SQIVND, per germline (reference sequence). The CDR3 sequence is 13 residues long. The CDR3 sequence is CASSILDTGELFF. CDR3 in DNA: TGTGCCAGTAGTATCTTGGACACCGGGGAGCTGTTTTTT.

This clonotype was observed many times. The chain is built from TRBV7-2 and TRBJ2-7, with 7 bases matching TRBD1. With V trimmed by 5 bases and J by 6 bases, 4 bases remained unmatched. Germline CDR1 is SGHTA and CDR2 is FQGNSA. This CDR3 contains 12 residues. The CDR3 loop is CASSPTGFEQYF. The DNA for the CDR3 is TGTGCCAGCAGCCCGACAGGGTTCGAGCAGTACTTC.

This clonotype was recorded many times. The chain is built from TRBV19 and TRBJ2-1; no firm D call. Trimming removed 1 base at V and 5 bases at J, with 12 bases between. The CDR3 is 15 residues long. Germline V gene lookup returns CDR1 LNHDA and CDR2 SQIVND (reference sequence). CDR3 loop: CASSIGDWTNNEQFF. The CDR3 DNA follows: TGTGCCAGTAGTATAGGTGACTGGACGAACAATGAGCAGTTCTTC.

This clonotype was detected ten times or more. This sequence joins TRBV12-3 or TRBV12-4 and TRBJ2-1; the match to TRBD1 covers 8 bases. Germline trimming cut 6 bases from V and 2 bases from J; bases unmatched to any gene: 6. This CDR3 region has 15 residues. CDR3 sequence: CASRLRQGPYNEQFF. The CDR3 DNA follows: TGTGCCAGCAGACTCCGACAGGGGCCCTACAATGAGCAGTTCTTC.